This record covers a single TCR beta chain. Its cognate antigen is unknown. These data come from a study of lung T cells in sarcoidosis with Löfgren's syndrome. Study outcomes and limitations: Shared TRAV12-1 and TRBV2 CDR3 motifs were reported across several patients. Löfgren's syndrome patients reportedly showed greatest TRAV12-1 and TRBV2 expansion versus controls. TRAV12-1 preferentially paired with TRBV2, with homologous CDR3s. Sarcoidosis antigen recognition was only suggested, antigen unidentified.

Each CDR3 protein is one row after TCRdb ran MiXCR on the reads. The table lists more than 50,000 distinct CDR3 sequences, 21% of them singletons. This CDR3 is built from 13 residues. CDR1 and CDR2 (germline): SGHTA, FQGNSA. V was pared by 6 bases and J by 3 bases, with 5 bases of the junction left unmatched. Input material: CD4+ T cells from PBMCs. This TCR derives from a human donor with sarcoidosis (Löfgren's syndrome or another form), or a control subject (not recorded which). The chain recombines TRBV7-2 with TRBJ2-7; 7 nucleotides match TRBD1. The CDR3, as DNA: TGTGCCAGCAGATGGACAGGTGGCTACGAGCAGTACGTC. Translated: CASRWTGGYEQYV.